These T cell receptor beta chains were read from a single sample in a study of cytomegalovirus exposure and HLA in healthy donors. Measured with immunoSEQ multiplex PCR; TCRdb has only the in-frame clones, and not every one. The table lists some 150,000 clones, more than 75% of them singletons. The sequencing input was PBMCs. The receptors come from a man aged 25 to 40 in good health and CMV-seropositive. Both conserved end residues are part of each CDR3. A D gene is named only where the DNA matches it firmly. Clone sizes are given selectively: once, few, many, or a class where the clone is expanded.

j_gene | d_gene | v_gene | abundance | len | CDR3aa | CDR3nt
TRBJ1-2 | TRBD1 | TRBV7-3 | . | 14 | CASSRKPGQGDYTF | TGTGCCAGCAGCCGAAAACCGGGACAGGGGGACTACACCTTC
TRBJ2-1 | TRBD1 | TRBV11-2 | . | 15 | CASSSEGGLRNEQFF | TGTGCCAGCAGCTCCGAAGGGGGCCTACGGAATGAGCAGTTCTTC
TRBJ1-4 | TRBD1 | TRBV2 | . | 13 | CASRGDRNEKLFF | TGTGCCAGCAGGGGGGACAGGAATGAAAAACTGTTTTTT
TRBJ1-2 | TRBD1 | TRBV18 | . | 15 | CASSPGQALMDGYTF | TGTGCCAGCTCACCGGGACAGGCTCTCATGGATGGCTACACCTTC
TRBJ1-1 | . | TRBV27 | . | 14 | CASSWASMNTEAFF | TGTGCCAGCAGTTGGGCGAGTATGAACACTGAAGCTTTCTTT
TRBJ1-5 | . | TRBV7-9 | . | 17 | CASSLEFQGIVNQPQHF | TGTGCCAGCAGCTTAGAATTTCAGGGGATCGTCAATCAGCCCCAGCATTTT
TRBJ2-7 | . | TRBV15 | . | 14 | CATSSNSGRGEQYF | TGTGCCACCAGCAGTAACTCAGGCCGGGGCGAGCAGTACTTC
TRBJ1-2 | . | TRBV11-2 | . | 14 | CASSTSRGGYGYTF | TGTGCCAGCAGCACATCAAGGGGAGGGTATGGCTACACCTTC
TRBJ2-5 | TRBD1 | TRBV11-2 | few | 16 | CASSLAGQGAWETQYF | TGTGCCAGCAGCTTGGCCGGACAGGGGGCTTGGGAGACCCAGTACTTC
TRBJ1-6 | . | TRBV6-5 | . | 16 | CASSYSTTAYNSPLHF | TGTGCCAGCAGTTACTCGACGACAGCTTATAATTCACCCCTCCACTTT
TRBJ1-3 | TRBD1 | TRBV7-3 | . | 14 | CASSLGTAGNTIYF | TGTGCCAGCAGCTTAGGGACAGCTGGAAACACCATATATTTT
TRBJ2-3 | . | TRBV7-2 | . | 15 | CASSAQGHDGDTQYF | TGTGCCAGCAGCGCGCAGGGGCACGATGGGGATACGCAGTATTTT
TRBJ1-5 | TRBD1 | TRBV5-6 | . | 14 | CASSPGQNNQPQHF | TGTGCCAGCAGCCCGGGACAGAACAATCAGCCCCAGCATTTT
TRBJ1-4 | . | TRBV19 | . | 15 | CASIPTGTTNEKLFF | TGTGCCAGTATCCCAACAGGCACGACTAATGAAAAACTGTTTTTT
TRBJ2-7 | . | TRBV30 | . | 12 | CAWSAPPREQYF | TGTGCCTGGAGCGCCCCGCCGCGCGAGCAGTACTTC
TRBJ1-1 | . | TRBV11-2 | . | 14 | CASSSSPWQPEAFF | TGTGCCAGCAGCTCCTCACCGTGGCAACCTGAAGCTTTCTTT
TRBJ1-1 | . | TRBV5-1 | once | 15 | CASSVLGGRDTEAFF | TGCGCCAGCAGCGTACTCGGGGGGCGAGACACTGAAGCTTTCTTT
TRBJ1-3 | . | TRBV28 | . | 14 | CASSLGGRGNTIYF | TGTGCCAGCAGTTTAGGAGGGAGAGGAAACACCATATATTTT
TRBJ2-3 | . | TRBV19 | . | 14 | CASSQGLSTDTQYF | TGTGCCAGTAGTCAGGGCCTTAGCACAGATACGCAGTATTTT
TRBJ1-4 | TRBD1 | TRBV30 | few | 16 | CAWTDGTVTTNEKLFF | TGTGCCTGGACTGACGGGACAGTAACAACTAATGAAAAACTGTTTTTT
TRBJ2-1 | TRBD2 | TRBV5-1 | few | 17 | CASSLDGTSGTYNEQFF | TGCGCCAGCAGCTTGGATGGGACTAGCGGGACCTACAATGAGCAGTTCTTC
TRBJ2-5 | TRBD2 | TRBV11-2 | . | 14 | CASSLDGTGGTQYF | TGTGCCAGCAGCTTAGATGGAACGGGGGGGACCCAGTACTTC
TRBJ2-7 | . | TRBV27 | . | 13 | CASSPGVRYEQYF | TGTGCCAGCAGTCCGGGGGTCCGGTACGAGCAGTACTTC
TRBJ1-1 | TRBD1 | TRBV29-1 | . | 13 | CSASGTGDAEAFF | TGCAGCGCCTCCGGGACAGGGGACGCTGAAGCTTTCTTT
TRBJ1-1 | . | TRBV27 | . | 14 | CASSLQGRNTEAFF | TGTGCCAGCAGTTTGCAGGGAAGGAACACTGAAGCTTTCTTT
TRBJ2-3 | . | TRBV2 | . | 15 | CASSEGGVGVDTQYF | TGTGCCAGCAGTGAAGGGGGAGTCGGGGTAGATACGCAGTATTTT
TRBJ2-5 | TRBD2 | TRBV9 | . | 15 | CASSVDPASGETQYF | TGTGCCAGCAGCGTAGACCCCGCTAGCGGGGAGACCCAGTACTTC
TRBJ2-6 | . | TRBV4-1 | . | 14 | CASSRPGGANVLTF | TGCGCCAGCAGCCGCCCTGGCGGGGCCAACGTCCTGACTTTC
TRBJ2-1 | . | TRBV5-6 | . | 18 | CASSLVGGQRFSYNEQFF | TGTGCCAGCAGCTTGGTCGGAGGGCAGCGATTCTCCTACAATGAGCAGTTCTTC
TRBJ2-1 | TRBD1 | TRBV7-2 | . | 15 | CASSLGQGTYNEQFF | TGTGCCAGCAGCTTAGGACAGGGGACCTACAATGAGCAGTTCTTC
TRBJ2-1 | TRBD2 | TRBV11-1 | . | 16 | CASSPGLLNSYNEQFF | TGTGCCAGCAGCCCGGGACTACTAAATTCCTACAATGAGCAGTTCTTC
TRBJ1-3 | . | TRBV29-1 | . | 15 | CSVGGVFSSGNTIYF | TGCAGCGTTGGGGGGGTTTTTTCGTCTGGAAACACCATATATTTT
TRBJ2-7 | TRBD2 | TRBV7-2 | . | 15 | CASRSPAGGLYEQYF | TGTGCCAGCAGATCCCCTGCGGGGGGCCTCTACGAGCAGTACTTC
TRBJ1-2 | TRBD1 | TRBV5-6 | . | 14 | CASSWGQPVYGYTF | TGTGCCAGCAGCTGGGGACAGCCTGTCTATGGCTACACCTTC
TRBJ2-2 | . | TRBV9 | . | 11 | CASSVSGELFF | TGTGCCAGCAGCGTCTCCGGGGAGCTGTTTTTT
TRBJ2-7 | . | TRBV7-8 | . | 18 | CASSLYTRKGGVVYEQYF | TGTGCCAGCAGCCTATATACAAGAAAGGGGGGGGTTGTCTACGAGCAGTACTTC
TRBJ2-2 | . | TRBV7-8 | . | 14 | CASSPNWNTGELFF | TGTGCCAGCAGCCCTAACTGGAACACCGGGGAGCTGTTTTTT
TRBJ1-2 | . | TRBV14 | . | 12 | CASSQEDSEMFF | TGTGCCAGCAGCCAAGAGGACAGCGAGATGTTCTTC
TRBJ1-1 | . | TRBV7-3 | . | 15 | CASSPAGAGAGEAFF | TGTGCCAGCAGCCCGGCGGGGGCAGGGGCGGGTGAAGCTTTCTTT
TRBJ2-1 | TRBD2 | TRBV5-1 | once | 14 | CASSSSGGEDEQFF | TGCGCCAGCAGCTCTAGCGGGGGGGAGGATGAGCAGTTCTTC
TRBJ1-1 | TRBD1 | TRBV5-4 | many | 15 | CASSLRQGWDTEAFF | TGTGCCAGCAGCTTGAGACAGGGATGGGACACTGAAGCTTTCTTT
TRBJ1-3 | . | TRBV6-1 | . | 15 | CASSPKQGTGNTIYF | TGTGCCAGCAGTCCCAAACAGGGCACTGGAAACACCATATATTTT
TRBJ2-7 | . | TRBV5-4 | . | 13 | CASSPHGNYEQYF | TGTGCCAGCAGCCCCCACGGGAACTACGAGCAGTACTTC
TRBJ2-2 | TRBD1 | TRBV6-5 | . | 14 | CASSSRTGTGELFF | TGTGCCAGCAGTTCCAGGACAGGAACCGGGGAGCTGTTTTTT
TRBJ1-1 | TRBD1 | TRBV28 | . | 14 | CASSQQGARTEAFF | TGTGCCAGCAGTCAACAGGGGGCAAGGACTGAAGCTTTCTTT
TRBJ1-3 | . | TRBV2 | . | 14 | CASSTGISGNTIYF | TGTGCCAGCAGTACAGGGATTTCTGGAAACACCATATATTTT
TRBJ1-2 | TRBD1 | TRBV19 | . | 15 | CASSIKRQGNYGYTF | TGTGCCAGTAGTATCAAAAGACAGGGAAATTATGGCTACACCTTC
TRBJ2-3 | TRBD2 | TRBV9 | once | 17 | CASSVAGSGNRADTQYF | TGTGCCAGCAGCGTAGCGGGTAGCGGGAATAGGGCAGATACGCAGTATTTT
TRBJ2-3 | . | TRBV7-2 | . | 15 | CASSSPGTPTDTQYF | TGTGCCAGCAGCTCCCCAGGGACTCCTACAGATACGCAGTATTTT
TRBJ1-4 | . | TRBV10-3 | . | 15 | CAISPRAGAGEKLFF | TGTGCCATCAGTCCCCGGGCAGGGGCAGGAGAAAAACTGTTTTTT
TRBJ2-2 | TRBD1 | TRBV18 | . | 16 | CASSPSGTVTTGELFF | TGTGCCAGCTCACCGTCTGGGACAGTGACTACCGGGGAGCTGTTTTTT